What follows are 21 T cell receptor beta chains derived from one specimen sequenced in a study of blood T cell repertoires in COVID-19. The method was immunoSEQ multiplex PCR; TCRdb's version includes in-frame clones alone and lacks a portion of them. The data contain approximately 110,000 clones, 75% to 85% of them singletons. Sequenced material: peripheral blood. These receptors came from a woman older than 75 with active or convalescent COVID-19.

This clone turned up a few times. This chain joins TRBV7-2 and TRBJ2-6; no firm D call. CDR1 and CDR2 from the germline V gene are SGHTA and FQGNSA. This CDR3 is built from 16 residues. V was pared by 2 bases and J by 4 bases, with 12 bases between. The CDR3 here is CASSLYEVMGANVLTF. CDR3 sequence (DNA): TGTGCCAGCAGCTTATACGAGGTCATGGGGGCCAACGTCCTGACTTTC. Combining the CDR3 with reference TRBV7-2 and TRBJ2-6 gives the whole variable domain GAGVSQSPSNKVTEKGKDVELRCDPISGHTALYWYRQSLGQGLEFLIYFQGNSAPDKSGLPSDRFSAERTGGSVSTLTIQRTQQEDSAVYLCASSLYEVMGANVLTFGAGSRLTVL.

The genes are TRBV5-1 and TRBJ2-2, with a weak D call TRBD2 (5 bases). Looked up from germline, CDR1 is SGHRS and CDR2 is YFSETQ. Deletions cut 0 bases from V and 4 bases from J, with 13 bases between. This CDR3 has 16 amino acids. This CDR3 is CASSLVRVGSTGELFF. The CDR3 DNA is TGCGCCAGCAGCTTGGTTCGTGTGGGGAGCACCGGGGAGCTGTTTTTT.

The V gene is TRBV7-3, the J gene TRBJ2-2, with D perhaps TRBD1 (5 bases). The CDR3 contains 13 residues. Between the trimmed V and J ends, which lost 5 bases and 6 bases, there was a span of 10 bases. Germline-derived CDR1 and CDR2 are SGHTA and FQGTGA. The CDR3 region is CASSHLGAGELFF. CDR3 coding DNA: TGTGCCAGCAGCCATCTAGGGGCCGGGGAGCTGTTTTTT.

The gene calls are TRBV5-1 and TRBJ2-7, with TRBD1 matching over 7 bases. This CDR3 has 16 amino acids. From germline, CDR1 is SGHRS and CDR2 YFSETQ. V shed 0 bases and J 0 bases; nucleotides not matched to a gene: 6. The CDR3 here is CASSLATGENSYEQYF. CDR3 bases: TGCGCCAGCAGCTTGGCAACAGGGGAAAACTCCTACGAGCAGTACTTC.

V gene TRBV5-1 combines with J gene TRBJ2-3, with 8 bases matching TRBD2. J was trimmed by 3 bases and V by 2 bases; bases with no gene match: 5. The CDR3 covers 15 residues. Germline CDR1 and CDR2: SGHRS and YFSETQ. The CDR3 coding sequence is TGCGCCAGCAGCTTAAGCGGGAGAGGTACAGATACGCAGTATTTT. Its translation: CASSLSGRGTDTQYF.

The chain employs TRBV28 and TRBJ1-6; D is perhaps TRBD1 (5 bases). Germline V lookup: CDR1 MDHEN, CDR2 SYDVKM. V dropped 4 bases and J dropped 0 bases, with 16 bases sitting between them. CDR3 length equals 18 residues. The CDR3 protein is CASSYDSLRSSYNSPLHF. CDR3 nucleotide sequence: TGTGCCAGCAGTTACGACAGCCTCAGGAGCTCCTATAATTCACCCCTCCACTTT. The complete variable domain, with remaining parts taken from reference TRBV28 and TRBJ1-6, reads DVKVTQSSRYLVKRTGEKVFLECVQDMDHENMFWYRQDPGLGLRLIYFSYDVKMKEKGDIPEGYSVSREKKERFSLILESASTNQTSMYLCASSYDSLRSSYNSPLHFGNGTRLTVT.

The rearrangement joins TRBV10-1 to TRBJ2-5; the match to TRBD2 covers 7 bases. The germline V gene encodes CDR1 WNHNN and CDR2 SYGVQD (reference sequence). J lost 1 base, V lost 3 bases, and 5 bases had no gene match. CDR3 length: 15 residues. The CDR3 bases are TGCGCCAGCAGTGAAGCCGGGAGGTCCCAAGAGACCCAGTACTTC. Protein product: CASSEAGRSQETQYF.

The chain carries TRBV5-6 and TRBJ1-2, with a tentative D call TRBD1 (6 bases). CDR1 and CDR2 from the germline V gene are SGHDT and YYEEEE. The CDR3 is 15 amino acids. The ends were cut back, 3 bases at V and 9 bases at J, with 21 bases in the middle. DNA for the CDR3: TGTGCCAGCAGCTGGGGGCGGTCAGGGCTTTATCGCTACACCTTC. Encoded protein: CASSWGRSGLYRYTF.

The rearrangement links TRBV10-3 to TRBJ2-1; 10 nucleotides align to TRBD2. This CDR3 has 17 residues. Germline loops: CDR1 ENHRY, CDR2 SYGVKD. V gave up 4 bases and J gave up 9 bases; unmatched junction bases: 15. The CDR3 loop reads CAISAPRAGGQLSEQFF. CDR3 nucleotides: TGTGCCATCAGTGCCCCACGAGCGGGAGGGCAACTCAGTGAGCAGTTCTTC.

This chain links TRBV6-5 with TRBJ1-5; 7 bases are shared with TRBD1. V lost 2 bases, J lost 5 bases, and 6 bases stayed unmatched. CDR1 is MNHEY, CDR2 SVGAGI, per germline. The CDR3 has 15 residues. The CDR3: CASSYRQGLDQPQHF. The CDR3 DNA is TGTGCCAGCAGTTACCGACAGGGTTTGGATCAGCCCCAGCATTTT.

The rearrangement uses TRBV30 and TRBJ2-7, with D possibly TRBD2 on 6 matching bases. V lost 1 base and J lost 3, with 10 bases in between. Germline values: CDR1 GTSNPN, CDR2 SVGIG (reference sequence). The CDR3 is made up of 13 amino acids. In DNA, the CDR3 is TGTGCCTGGAGTGGGGCTAGCGTCTACGAGCAGTACTTC. As protein: CAWSGASVYEQYF.

The chain combines TRBV3-1 (or the pseudogene TRBV3-2) with TRBJ2-1, with 10 bases aligning to TRBD2. Germline V gene sequence: CDR1 LGHDT, CDR2 YNNKEL (reference sequence). The ends lost 5 bases at V and 6 bases at J; junction bases unmatched: 4. The CDR3 loop spans 14 amino acids. Here the CDR3 reads CASSGTSVRNEQFF. CDR3 sequence (DNA): TGTGCCAGCAGCGGGACTAGCGTCCGCAATGAGCAGTTCTTC.

This sequence joins TRBV6-6 and TRBJ2-5; no clear D. V was clipped by 0 bases and J by 2 bases, with 7 bases between them. The CDR3 sequence is 14 residues long. CDR1 and CDR2 from the germline V gene are MNHNY and SVGAGI (reference sequence). CDR3 sequence: CASSYSVQQETQYF. For the CDR3, the DNA is TGTGCCAGCAGTTACTCGGTCCAGCAAGAGACCCAGTACTTC.

This chain joins TRBV11-2 and TRBJ2-1; D might be TRBD2 (6 bases). In germline, CDR1 is SGHAT, CDR2 FQNNGV. The CDR3 loop spans 15 amino acids. Trimming cost V 3 bases and J 0 bases, with 9 bases left between them. The CDR3 coding sequence is TGTGCCAGCAGCTTCGTAGCGGACTCCTACAATGAGCAGTTCTTC. Translated: CASSFVADSYNEQFF.

This chain joins TRBV18 and TRBJ1-3; 10 nucleotides align to TRBD1. CDR3 size: 16 residues. In germline, CDR1 is KGHSH, CDR2 LQKENI. V trimming: 1 base; J trimming: 2 bases; junction bases outside the gene matches: 2. The CDR3 DNA sequence: TGTGCCAGCTCACCACGGGACAGGGGCACTGGAAACACCATATATTTT. This sequence encodes CASSPRDRGTGNTIYF.

This chain joins TRBV5-1 and TRBJ1-2, with 10 nucleotides matching TRBD1. V lost 5 bases and J lost 8; bases outside the gene matches: 9. This CDR3 is 14 amino acids long. CDR1 is SGHRS and CDR2 is YFSETQ in the germline V gene. CDR3 coding DNA: TGCGCCAGCAGTTTTGACAGGGGGCTCGTCGGCTACACCTTC. Amino acid sequence: CASSFDRGLVGYTF.

The rearrangement joins TRBV7-9 to TRBJ2-2; TRBD2 matches 9 bases. Per the germline V gene, CDR1 is SEHNR and CDR2 is FQNEAQ (reference sequence). This CDR3 contains 17 residues. J gave up 3 bases and V 5 bases, and 10 bases lay outside the gene matches. This CDR3 reads CASSPPRGREDTGELFF. In nucleotides, the CDR3 is TGTGCCAGCAGCCCGCCTCGCGGGAGGGAGGACACCGGGGAGCTGTTTTTT.

The chain employs TRBV7-3 and TRBJ1-2; TRBD1 agrees at 9 bases. The V segment lost 5 bases and the J segment 8 bases; nucleotides outside the gene matches: 9. Germline CDR1 SGHTA, CDR2 FQGTGA. The CDR3 has 14 amino acids. CDR3 sequence reads: CASSPTGGSGGYTF. CDR3 nucleotide sequence: TGTGCCAGCAGCCCTACAGGGGGCAGCGGCGGCTACACCTTC.

The chain has TRBV27 and TRBJ2-3; 9 bases match TRBD1. The CDR3 length is 18 residues. V trimming: 6 bases; J trimming: 0 bases; junction bases outside the gene matches: 13. Germline assignment: CDR1 MNHEY and CDR2 SMNVEV (reference sequence). The CDR3: CASRLLGTGKSSTDTQYF. DNA of the CDR3: TGTGCCAGCAGACTGCTAGGGACAGGGAAATCTAGCACAGATACGCAGTATTTT.

The V call is TRBV2, the J call TRBJ2-1, with TRBD2 matching over 10 bases. This CDR3 contains 14 residues. The V segment lost 4 bases and the J segment 5 bases; nucleotides outside the gene matches: 2. Germline loops: CDR1 SNHLY, CDR2 FYNNEI. The CDR3 region has the DNA TGTGCCAGCAGTGTCGGACTAGCGGACAATGAGCAGTTCTTC. It specifies CASSVGLADNEQFF.

Only a few counts were recorded for this clone. The rearrangement links TRBV14 to TRBJ1-1; D is perhaps TRBD1 (5 bases). The CDR3 has 15 residues. V lost 7 bases and J 0 bases, leaving 15 bases between the germline ends. The germline gives CDR1 SGHDN, CDR2 FVKESK. This chain's CDR3 is CASKKVQVMNTEAFF. CDR3 DNA: TGTGCCAGCAAAAAGGTACAGGTAATGAACACTGAAGCTTTCTTT. The variable domain in full, completed from reference TRBV14 and TRBJ1-1, reads EAGVTQFPSHSVIEKGQTVTLRCDPISGHDNLYWYRRVMGKEIKFLLHFVKESKQDESGMPNNRFLAERTGGTYSTLKVQPAELEDSGVYFCASKKVQVMNTEAFFGQGTRLTVV.